The present entry profiles one TCR beta chain with its context. Its specificity is unknown. The data belong to a study of cytomegalovirus exposure and HLA in healthy donors. Study-level points and caveats: Most TCR sequences were uncommon, yet certain public TCRs appeared in many donors.

With 60 Vbeta and 13 Jbeta primers, the PCR was carried out. The data were produced by immunoSEQ multiplex PCR, yet TCRdb's version contains in-frame clones alone and is incomplete. This table holds tens of thousands of clones, roughly 86% found once. The trim removed 1 base at V and 1 base at J, leaving 5 bases unmatched. The CDR3 runs to 19 residues. Germline V gene data show CDR1 as SGHTA and CDR2 as FQGNSA. Healthy bone marrow donors made up the donors. The chain combines TRBV7-2 with TRBJ2-1; 15 positions match TRBD2. Source material: PBMCs. The sequence came from a man younger than 40 in good health and CMV-seropositive. The CDR3 is CASSLVGLAGGQSYNEQFF. DNA for the CDR3: TGTGCCAGCAGCTTAGTTGGACTAGCGGGAGGGCAGTCCTACAATGAGCAGTTCTTC.